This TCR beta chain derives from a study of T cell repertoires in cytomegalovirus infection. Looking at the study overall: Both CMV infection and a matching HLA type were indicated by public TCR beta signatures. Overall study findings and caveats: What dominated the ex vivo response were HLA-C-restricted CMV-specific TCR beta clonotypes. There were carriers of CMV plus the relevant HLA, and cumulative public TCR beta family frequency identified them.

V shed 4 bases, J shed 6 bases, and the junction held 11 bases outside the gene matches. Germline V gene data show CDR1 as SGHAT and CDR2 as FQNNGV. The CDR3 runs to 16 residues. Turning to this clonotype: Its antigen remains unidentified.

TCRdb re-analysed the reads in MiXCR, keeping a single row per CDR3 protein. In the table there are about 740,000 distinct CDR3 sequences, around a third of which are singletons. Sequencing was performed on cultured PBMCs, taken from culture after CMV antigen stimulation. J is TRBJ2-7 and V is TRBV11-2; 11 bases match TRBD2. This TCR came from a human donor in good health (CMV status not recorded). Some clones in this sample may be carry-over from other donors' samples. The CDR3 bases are TGTGCCAGCAGCTCGACTAGCGGGGTGAGTCCCCTCGAGCAGTACTTC. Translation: CASSSTSGVSPLEQYF.